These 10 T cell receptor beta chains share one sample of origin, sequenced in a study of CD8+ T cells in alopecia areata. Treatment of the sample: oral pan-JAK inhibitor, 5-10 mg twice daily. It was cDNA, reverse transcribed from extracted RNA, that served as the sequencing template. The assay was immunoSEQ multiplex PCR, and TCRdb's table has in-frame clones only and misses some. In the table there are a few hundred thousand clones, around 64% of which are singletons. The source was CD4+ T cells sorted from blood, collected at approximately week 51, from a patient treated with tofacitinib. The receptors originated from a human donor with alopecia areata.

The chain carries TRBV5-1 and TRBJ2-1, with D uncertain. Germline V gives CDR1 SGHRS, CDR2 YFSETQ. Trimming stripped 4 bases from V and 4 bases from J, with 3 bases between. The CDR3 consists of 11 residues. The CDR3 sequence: CASSRYNEQFF. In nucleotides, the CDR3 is TGCGCCAGCAGCCGGTACAATGAGCAGTTCTTC. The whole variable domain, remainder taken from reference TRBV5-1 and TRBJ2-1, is KAGVTQTPRYLIKTRGQQVTLSCSPISGHRSVSWYQQTPGQGLQFLFEYFSETQRNKGNFPGRFSGRQFSNSRSEMNVSTLELGDSALYLCASSRYNEQFFGPGTRLTVL.

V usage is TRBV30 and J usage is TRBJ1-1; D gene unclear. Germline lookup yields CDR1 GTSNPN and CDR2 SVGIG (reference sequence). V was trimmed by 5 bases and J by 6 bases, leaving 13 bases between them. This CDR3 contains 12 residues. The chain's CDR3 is CAWFQSSSEAFF. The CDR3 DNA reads TGTGCCTGGTTCCAGAGTAGCTCTGAAGCTTTCTTT. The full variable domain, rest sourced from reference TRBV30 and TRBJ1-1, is SQTIHQWPATLVQPVGSPLSLECTVEGTSNPNLYWYRQAAGRGLQLLFYSVGIGQISSEVPQNLSASRPQDRQFILSSKKLLLSDSGFYLCAWFQSSSEAFFGQGTRLTVV.

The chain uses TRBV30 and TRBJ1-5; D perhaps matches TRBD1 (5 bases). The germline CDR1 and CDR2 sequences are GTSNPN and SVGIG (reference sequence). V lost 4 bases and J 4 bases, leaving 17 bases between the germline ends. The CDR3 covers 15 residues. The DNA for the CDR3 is TGTGCCTGGACTCGGGGAGGGGCCCCAAATCAGCCCCAGCATTTT. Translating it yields CAWTRGGAPNQPQHF.

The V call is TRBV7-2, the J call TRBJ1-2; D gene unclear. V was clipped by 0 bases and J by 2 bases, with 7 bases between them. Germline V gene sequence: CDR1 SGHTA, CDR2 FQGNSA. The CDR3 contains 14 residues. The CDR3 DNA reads TGTGCCAGCAGCTTAGCGATTAAGAACTATGGCTACACCTTC. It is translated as CASSLAIKNYGYTF.

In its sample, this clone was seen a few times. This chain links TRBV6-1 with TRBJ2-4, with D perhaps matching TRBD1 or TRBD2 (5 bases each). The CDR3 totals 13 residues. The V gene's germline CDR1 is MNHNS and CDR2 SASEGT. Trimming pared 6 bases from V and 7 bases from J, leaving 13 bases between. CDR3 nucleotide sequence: TGTGCCAGCAGCGTCCAGGGCGGGAACATTCAGTACTTC. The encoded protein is CASSVQGGNIQYF.

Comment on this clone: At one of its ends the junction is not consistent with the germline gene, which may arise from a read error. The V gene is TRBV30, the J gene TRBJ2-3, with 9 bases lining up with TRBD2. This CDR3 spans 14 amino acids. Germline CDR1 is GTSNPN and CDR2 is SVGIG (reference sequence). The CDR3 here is CAGSLAGVGDTQYF. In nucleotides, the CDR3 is TGTGCCGGGAGCTTAGCGGGGGTCGGTGATACGCAGTATTTT. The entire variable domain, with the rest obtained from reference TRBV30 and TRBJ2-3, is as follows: SQTIHQWPATLVQPVGSPLSLECTVEGTSNPNLYWYRQAAGRGLQLLFYSVGIGQISSEVPQNLSASRPQDRQFILSSKKLLLSDSGFYLCAGSLAGVGDTQYFGPGTRLTVL.

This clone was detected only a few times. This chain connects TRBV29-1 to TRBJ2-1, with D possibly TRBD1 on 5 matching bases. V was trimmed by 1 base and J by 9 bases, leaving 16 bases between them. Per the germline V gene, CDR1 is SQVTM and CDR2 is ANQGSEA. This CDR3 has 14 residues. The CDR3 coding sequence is TGCAGCGTTGAAGGGGGCCTTCAGGTCACTGAGCAGTTCTTC. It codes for CSVEGGLQVTEQFF.

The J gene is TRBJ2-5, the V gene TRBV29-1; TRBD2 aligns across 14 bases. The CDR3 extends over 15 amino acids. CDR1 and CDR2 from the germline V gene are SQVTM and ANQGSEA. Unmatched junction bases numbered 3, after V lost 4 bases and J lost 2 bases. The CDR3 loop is CSVGGLAGAQETQYF. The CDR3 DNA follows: TGCAGCGTTGGGGGACTAGCGGGGGCTCAAGAGACCCAGTACTTC.

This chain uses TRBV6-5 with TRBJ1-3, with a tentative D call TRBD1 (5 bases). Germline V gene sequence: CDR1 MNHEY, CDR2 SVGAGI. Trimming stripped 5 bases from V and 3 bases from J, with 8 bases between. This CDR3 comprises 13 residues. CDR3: CASSIDSGNTIYF. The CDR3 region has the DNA TGTGCCAGCAGTATCGACAGTGGAAACACCATATATTTT.

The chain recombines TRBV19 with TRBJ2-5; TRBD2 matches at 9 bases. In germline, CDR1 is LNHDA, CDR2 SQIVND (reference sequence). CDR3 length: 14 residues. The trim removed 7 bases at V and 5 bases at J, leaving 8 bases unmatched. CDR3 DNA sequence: TGTGCCAGTACCAGGACTAGCGTCGACGAGACCCAGTACTTC. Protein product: CASTRTSVDETQYF.